This T cell receptor (beta chain) was recovered during a study of regulatory T cells in long-lasting Graves disease (dated by TCRdb to 2020 to 2022). Context from the whole study: In the newly diagnosed Graves' disease group, patients had been taking antithyroid drugs for less than 3 months. This study used TCR sequencing and RNA sequencing of peripheral blood to compare persistent Graves' disease patients against newly diagnosed Graves' disease patients. A total of 35 or so samples were covered by TCR sequencing, comprising around 13 persistent and around 20 newly diagnosed Graves' disease patients. The study took place in China and was registered as a clinical trial.

There are 15 amino acids in the CDR3, from cysteine to phenylalanine inclusive. Only CDR3 DNA remains: 45 bases, in frame from the first base. Trimming leaves V shorter by 4 bases and J shorter by 1 base, with the junction holding 5 bases beyond the gene matches. The germline V gene (reference sequence) specifies MNHEY as CDR1 and SMNVEV as CDR2. The study at large found these results: Persistent patients shared more public clonotypes among themselves (around 3,000) than newly diagnosed patients did (approximately 970). The small sample size was acknowledged by the authors as a limitation that may reduce accuracy. Persistent disease showed preferential use of TRBV28, TRBJ1-2 and TRBJ2-5, whereas newly diagnosed disease favored TRBV20-1 and TRBJ2-1. Lower TCR Shannon entropy and fewer highly expanded clones were observed in persistent Graves' disease patients than in newly diagnosed patients, which suggested clonal expansion. The study examined only peripheral blood because the primary lesion, thyroid tissue, could not be accessed. Sequencing and analysis were restricted to the TCR beta chain.

This clonotype occurred many times. It has no known antigen specificity. Per-base qualities were not stored, and no clone one base away is much larger. Library generation was performed with multiplex PCR. Sequencing was carried out with an Illumina HiSeq 4000. To build TCR beta libraries, CDR3 regions were amplified by Arm-PCR using iRepertoire HTBI primers. PCR products were gel purified before sequencing. Processing in the source paper ran as follows. Across samples, 62 TRBV and 13 to 15 TRBJ segments were identified and used for gene usage analysis of CDR3 amino acid clonotypes. COPE and FqMerger were used to merge the filtered high-quality paired reads into contigs. BLAST was used to align contigs to IMGT TRBV, TRBD and TRBJ reference genes, and CDR3 was defined according to IMGT. Clonotypes above 0.1% frequency were classified as highly expanded clones. Repertoire diversity was measured by Shannon entropy, and V-J evenness by the Gini coefficient. Clonotypes shared by more than one individual were considered public. In TCRdb, the public reads were trimmed at Q25 with fastp and aligned with MiXCR, with productive beta chains retained. One record per CDR3 amino acid sequence lists the most common genes and DNA. The V and J calls reflect TCRdb's pipeline rather than the authors' work. Within this sample are fewer than 350,000 distinct CDR3 sequences, with 15% to 20% of them counted one time only. The ten largest clones represent about 39% of the sample.

What the time point label conveys for this sample: newly diagnosed GD, antithyroid drugs for less than 3 months. For both TCR sequencing and RNA sequencing, RNA was extracted from PBMCs using TRIzol. Graves' disease was diagnosed according to American Thyroid Association guidelines. Recruitment of patients was carried out at an endocrinology department in Xi'an, China. Each patient gave around 9 milliliters of peripheral blood, collected in an EDTA anticoagulant tube. Ficoll Paque Plus density gradient separation was used to isolate PBMCs, and no further T cell sorting was performed. RNA quality was checked with an Agilent 2100 Bioanalyzer and agarose gel, and concentration with a NanoDrop 2000.

The TCR originated in a female donor with Graves disease. The material was peripheral blood mononuclear cells (PBMCs), obtained at new diagnosis, from a patient treated with antithyroid drugs. In this chain, TRBV27 is recombined with TRBJ2-3; the central 7 bases match TRBD1. The CDR3 region has the sequence CASSSRDRGTDTQYF. In nucleotides, the sequence is TGTGCCAGCAGTTCAAGGGACAGAGGCACAGATACGCAGTATTTT.